A selection of T cell receptor beta chains follows, all from one sample in a study of response to subunit inactivated influenza vaccine. Using its own MiXCR run on the RT-PCR reads, TCRdb lists one record per CDR3 protein. The sample consists of around 200,000 distinct CDR3 sequences, about 9% of them appearing once. This material consisted of non-naive T cells sorted from PBMCs, taken on the day of vaccination. The receptors derive from a man aged 45-60 years who received an inactivated influenza vaccine. Each CDR3 is given with its conserved first and last residue. D genes are given only for firm matches. The listing skips clone size in some rows; elsewhere it reads once, few, many or a size class.

d_gene,abundance,v_gene,j_gene,CDR3nt,CDR3aa
TRBD1,-,TRBV6-1,TRBJ2-7,TGTGCCAGCAGTGAGTGGACAGGGGGCGGCAACGAGCAGTACTTC,CASSEWTGGGNEQYF
-,-,TRBV5-1,TRBJ2-5,TGCGCCAGCAAACAAGCAGGAGGGATCAACCAAGAGACCCAGTACTTC,CASKQAGGINQETQYF
-,-,TRBV6-5,TRBJ2-2,TGTGCCAGCAGGTATCGAGCCGGGGAGCTGTTTTTT,CASRYRAGELFF
TRBD1,many,TRBV20-1,TRBJ1-2,TGCAGTGGGGGACAGATAAACTATGGCTACACCTTC,CSGGQINYGYTF
TRBD1,few,TRBV28,TRBJ1-2,TGTGCCAGCAGTTTATCATTAGGGGGCCCCACCTTC,CASSLSLGGPTF
TRBD2,few,TRBV28,TRBJ2-1,TGTGCCAGCAGGGCCGCGGGTCGACTAGCGGGAGTGGAGCAGTTCTTC,CASRAAGRLAGVEQFF
-,many,TRBV4-3,TRBJ2-3,TGCGCCAGCAGCCAACCCGAGGGGGACTCCACAGATACGCAGTATTTT,CASSQPEGDSTDTQYF
-,-,TRBV14,TRBJ2-3,TGTGCCAGCAGCCAATTCGCAATGGATACGCAGTATTTT,CASSQFAMDTQYF
TRBD2,-,TRBV28,TRBJ2-7,TGTGCCAGCAATGAAATGACTAGCGGAGGTTACGAGCAGTACTTC,CASNEMTSGGYEQYF
-,-,TRBV7-2,TRBJ1-6,TGTGCCAGCAGCTTCGAAGGACAGTTCCTCCACTTT,CASSFEGQFLHF
-,-,TRBV20-1,TRBJ2-3,TGCAGTGCTAGTCTTCCGGGAGATACGCAGTATTTT,CSASLPGDTQYF
TRBD2,few,TRBV29-1,TRBJ2-3,TGCAGCGTTGAATTGGCGGGAGGGCGGGATACGCAGTATTTT,CSVELAGGRDTQYF
-,-,TRBV20-1,TRBJ1-5,TGCAGTGCTAGACAGGAGAGCAATCAGCCCCAGCATTTT,CSARQESNQPQHF
TRBD1,many,TRBV7-2,TRBJ2-1,TGTGCCAGCAGCTTAGGGGGACAGCTGCAGTTCTTC,CASSLGGQLQFF
-,few,TRBV28,TRBJ2-5,TGTGCCAGCATGGGGATTTTGTTGTTCGAGACCCAGTACTTC,CASMGILLFETQYF
TRBD2,-,TRBV4-3,TRBJ2-1,TGCGCCAGCAGCCAAGCGCTAGCGGGAAGGTACTTGTACAATGAGCAGTTCTTC,CASSQALAGRYLYNEQFF
TRBD1,few,TRBV11-2,TRBJ2-6,TGTGCCAGCAGCTTAATAGATCTCCGGGACAGGGGCTCTGGGGCCAACGTCCTGACTTTC,CASSLIDLRDRGSGANVLTF
-,few,TRBV5-5,TRBJ2-7,TGTGCCAGCAGCCCCGTTCGGGATCCCTACGAGCAGTACTTC,CASSPVRDPYEQYF
-,-,TRBV20-1,TRBJ1-1,TGCAGTGCTAGAGTTGATGGGGGGAACACTGAAGCTTTCTTT,CSARVDGGNTEAFF
-,few,TRBV7-2,TRBJ1-4,TGTGCCAGCAGTCTCAGGGGCAGGGTGGGTGAAAAACTGTTTTTT,CASSLRGRVGEKLFF
-,-,TRBV4-1,TRBJ2-2,TGCGCCAGCAGCCAAGGACTCGGCGGGGCGCGGGCGAACACCGGGGAGCTGTTTTTT,CASSQGLGGARANTGELFF
-,many,TRBV29-1,TRBJ2-2,TGCAGCGTAATTGGACAGAACACCGGGGAGCTGTTTTTT,CSVIGQNTGELFF
TRBD1,few,TRBV9,TRBJ1-2,TGTGCCAGCAGCGTAGGGACAGGGGGCTACACCTTC,CASSVGTGGYTF
TRBD1,-,TRBV7-2,TRBJ1-6,TGTGCCAGCAGCGAAGACAGGGGGCGATCACCCCTCCACTTT,CASSEDRGRSPLHF
TRBD2,-,TRBV6-2/TRBV6-3,TRBJ2-1,TGTGCCAGCATCCCGGGGGGACTACCTTACAATGAGCAGTTCTTC,CASIPGGLPYNEQFF